What follows are 24 T cell receptor beta chains derived from one specimen sequenced in a study of T and B cells in COVID-19 patients. From blood, roughly 240-550 ng of genomic DNA served as TRB template. TRB rearrangements were amplified by multiplex PCR with BIOMED2 TRB-A/B primers. MiXCR was run by TCRdb on the multiplex PCR reads, yielding one entry per CDR3 protein. The sample includes about 18,000 distinct CDR3 sequences, 36% of them seen just once. Sequencing was done on a sample of blood. These receptors were taken from a human donor with active COVID-19.

The chain joins TRBV5-6 to TRBJ2-1; TRBD1 matches at 9 bases. The CDR3 runs 14 residues. With 4 bases clipped from V and 2 bases from J, the junction kept 1 base outside the gene matches. The germline V gene has CDR1 SGHDT and CDR2 YYEEEE. CDR3 protein: CASSRTGAYNEQFF. Written as DNA, the CDR3 is TGTGCCAGCAGCCGGACAGGGGCCTACAATGAGCAGTTCTTC.

The genes are TRBV19 and TRBJ2-5, with D possibly being TRBD1 (6 bases). Germline V CDR1 and CDR2: LNHDA, SQIVND (reference sequence). The CDR3 is made up of 15 amino acids. Trimming stripped 5 bases from V and 2 bases from J, with 15 bases between. The CDR3 region is CASSPTGTSQETQYF. CDR3 coding DNA: TGTGCCAGTAGTCCTACAGGGACCTCACAAGAGACCCAGTACTTC.

This chain uses TRBV7-9 with TRBJ2-4, with D possibly matching TRBD1 (5 bases). The CDR3 is 14 residues long. Germline V gene data show CDR1 as SEHNR and CDR2 as FQNEAQ (reference sequence). Trimming took off 2 bases at V and 6 bases at J, with 11 bases between the two ends. CDR3 sequence reads: CASSLFQGANIQYF. CDR3 in DNA: TGTGCCAGCAGCTTATTTCAAGGGGCAAACATTCAGTACTTC.

In the case of this clonotype: Possible read error: a much larger clone is one base away. The chain carries TRBV19 and TRBJ2-7; D is unclear. The CDR3 runs to 14 residues. Between the trimmed V and J ends, which lost 5 bases and 5 bases, there was a span of 16 bases. CDR1 and CDR2 (germline): LNHDA, SQIVND (reference sequence). CDR3 sequence (DNA): TGTGCCAGTAGTCTCGGAAAGGGATTCGACGAGCAGTACTTC. Translating gives CASSLGKGFDEQYF. Full variable domain (outside the CDR3, taken from reference TRBV19 and TRBJ2-7): DGGITQSPKYLFRKEGQNVTLSCEQNLNHDAMYWYRQDPGQGLRLIYYSQIVNDFQKGDIAEGYSVSREKKESFPLTVTSAQKNPTAFYLCASSLGKGFDEQYFGPGTRLTVT.

This clonotype is medium-sized. The chain links TRBV19 to TRBJ1-5; D perhaps matches TRBD1 (5 bases). The CDR3 is 16 amino acids. Germline V gene data show CDR1 as LNHDA and CDR2 as SQIVND (reference sequence). V lost 7 bases and J lost 4, with 20 bases in between. CDR3 amino acids: CASKESAGRNNQPQHF. Written as DNA, the CDR3 is TGTGCCAGTAAAGAATCAGCGGGACGGAATAATCAGCCCCAGCATTTT.

This chain links TRBV18 with TRBJ2-6, with D possibly being TRBD2 (5 bases). Germline assignment: CDR1 KGHSH and CDR2 LQKENI. Trimming removed 0 bases at V and 1 base at J, with 10 bases between. This CDR3 contains 17 residues. The CDR3 DNA reads as TGTGCCAGCTCACCACCGGAATCGGGGTCTGGGGCCAACGTCCTGACTTTC. Its protein product is CASSPPESGSGANVLTF.

The chain is built from TRBV6-2 or TRBV6-3 and TRBJ1-1, with D possibly TRBD1 on 5 matching bases. Germline V gene lookup returns CDR1 MNHEY and CDR2 SVGEGT. The CDR3 spans 14 residues. V was trimmed by 8 bases and J by 8 bases, leaving 21 bases between them. The CDR3 loop reads CASGAGGSWPEAFF. The CDR3 region has the DNA TGTGCCAGCGGGGCGGGAGGGTCCTGGCCGGAAGCTTTCTTT.

The V and J genes are TRBV7-2 and TRBJ2-2; D remains unclear. The CDR3 has 14 amino acids. Germline V lookup: CDR1 SGHTA, CDR2 FQGNSA. V lost 4 bases and J 1 base, leaving 7 bases between the germline ends. The chain's CDR3 is CASSSTRNTGELFF. CDR3 DNA: TGTGCCAGCAGCTCGACCAGGAACACCGGGGAGCTGTTTTTT.

This clonotype is judged medium-sized. The chain combines TRBV29-1 with TRBJ2-2; D could derive from TRBD1 or TRBD2 (6 bases each). In germline, CDR1 is SQVTM, CDR2 ANQGSEA. Trimming took 3 bases from V and 6 from J, leaving 8 bases between them. The CDR3 runs to 12 residues. As DNA, the CDR3 is TGCAGCGTTGATGGGGGGCCCGGGGAGCTGTTTTTT. Protein: CSVDGGPGELFF.

This clonotype was seen repeatedly, ten times or more. The rearrangement links TRBV12-3 or TRBV12-4 to TRBJ2-5, with 7 bases that match TRBD1. This CDR3 contains 14 residues. After removal of 7 bases from V and 2 bases from J, the junction contained 7 bases not matched to a gene. In DNA form, the CDR3 reads TGTGCCAGCAACCAGGACAGGCGACAAGAGACCCAGTACTTC. It translates to CASNQDRRQETQYF.

The chain couples TRBV6-2 or TRBV6-3 to TRBJ2-1, with D tentatively TRBD2 (5 bases). Germline V lookup: CDR1 MNHEY, CDR2 SVGEGT. Deletions cut 0 bases from V and 8 bases from J, with 17 bases between. The CDR3 runs to 16 residues. The CDR3 sequence is CASSYSGIGPRDEQFF. DNA for the CDR3: TGTGCCAGCAGTTACTCAGGTATCGGCCCGCGGGATGAGCAGTTCTTC.

The sample holds many counts of this clonotype. The V call is TRBV19, the J call TRBJ2-7, with 8 bases aligning to TRBD1. This CDR3 has 17 amino acids. The germline V gene has CDR1 LNHDA and CDR2 SQIVND (reference sequence). V was pared by 6 bases and J by 2 bases, with 15 bases of the junction left unmatched. As DNA, the CDR3 is TGTGCCAGTAGCAACCCTCGACAGGGGATAAAGACCTACGAGCAGTACTTC. It translates to CASSNPRQGIKTYEQYF.

This rearrangement joins TRBV20-1 to TRBJ2-5; 9 nucleotides align to TRBD2. The V and J ends lost 3 bases and 2 bases, in that order; junction bases with no gene match: 7. The germline V gene has CDR1 DFQATT and CDR2 SNEGSKA (reference sequence). This CDR3 has 15 amino acids. For the CDR3, the DNA is TGCAGTGCTAGGACCGGACTAGCGCAACAAGAGACCCAGTACTTC. Translating it yields CSARTGLAQQETQYF.

The table lists this clonotype with a few counts. V gene TRBV20-1 combines with J gene TRBJ2-3, with 8 bases aligning to TRBD2. CDR1 DFQATT and CDR2 SNEGSKA come from the germline V gene (reference sequence). Trimming cost V 3 bases and J 5 bases; bases outside gene matches: 7. CDR3 length: 14 residues. CDR3 residues: CSASSRGGGDTQYF. The CDR3 DNA reads TGCAGTGCTAGTTCACGGGGGGGCGGAGATACGCAGTATTTT.

By sample fraction, this clonotype is medium-sized. The CDR3 region is CASRTTSAGANVLTF. CDR3 in DNA: TGTGCCAGTCGGACGACTAGCGCTGGGGCCAACGTCCTGACTTTC. V and J are TRBV19 and TRBJ2-6; TRBD2 matches 8 bases. The CDR3 sequence is 15 residues long. Germline V gene sequence: CDR1 LNHDA, CDR2 SQIVND (reference sequence). V trimming: 8 bases; J trimming: 2 bases; junction bases outside the gene matches: 5. The whole variable domain, filled in from reference TRBV19 and TRBJ2-6, reads DGGITQSPKYLFRKEGQNVTLSCEQNLNHDAMYWYRQDPGQGLRLIYYSQIVNDFQKGDIAEGYSVSREKKESFPLTVTSAQKNPTAFYLCASRTTSAGANVLTFGAGSRLTVL.

The gene calls are TRBV19 and TRBJ1-5, with 7 bases aligning to TRBD1. Germline assignment: CDR1 LNHDA and CDR2 SQIVND (reference sequence). The V and J ends lost 0 bases and 10 bases, in that order; junction bases with no gene match: 9. The CDR3 sequence is 15 residues long. CDR3 bases: TGTGCCAGTAGTATAGAAGAGGGGGCGCGAATACCCCAGCATTTT. Translating it yields CASSIEEGARIPQHF.

This clonotype was seen more than once but under ten times. This chain links TRBV18 with TRBJ1-5; D possibly corresponds to TRBD1 (6 bases). Between the trimmed V and J ends, which lost 3 bases and 0 bases, there was a span of 15 bases. The CDR3 contains 17 residues. Germline-derived CDR1 and CDR2 are KGHSH and LQKENI. The DNA of the CDR3 is TGTGCCAGCTCACCGACCGAAACAGGGTATAGCAATCAGCCCCAGCATTTT. Translating it yields CASSPTETGYSNQPQHF.

In nucleotides, the CDR3 is TGCAGTGCTGGGCAGGGACAGGGAGTAATTGAGCAGTTCTTC. It translates to CSAGQGQGVIEQFF. J is TRBJ2-1 and V is TRBV20-1; 9 nucleotides align to TRBD1. Germline V gene data show CDR1 as DFQATT and CDR2 as SNEGSKA (reference sequence). J was trimmed by 9 bases and V by 5 bases; bases with no gene match: 11. This CDR3 is 14 amino acids long.

The chain employs TRBV6-1 and TRBJ1-5, with D unresolved. Trimming shortened V by 7 bases and J by 4 bases, and 11 bases separated the two germline ends. The CDR3 consists of 13 residues. The germline CDR1 and CDR2 sequences are MNHNS and SASEGT. CDR3 nucleotide sequence: TGTGCCAGCACTGGCGGAACAAATCAGCCCCAGCATTTT. Translation: CASTGGTNQPQHF.

The chain links TRBV10-3 to TRBJ2-3; 12 nucleotides align to TRBD2. The junction had 18 bases not matched to a gene; V was cut back by 0 bases and J by 2 bases. CDR3 size: 22 residues. Germline V gene lookup returns CDR1 ENHRY and CDR2 SYGVKD. The CDR3 DNA reads TGTGCCATCAGTGAGTCTCTAGCGGGGGGGCTAGGATCGGGTGAGTACACAGATACGCAGTATTTT. Amino acid sequence: CAISESLAGGLGSGEYTDTQYF.

In its sample, this clonotype was seen a few times. The chain has TRBV6-1 and TRBJ2-1; D is perhaps TRBD2 (5 bases). The germline V gene encodes CDR1 MNHNS and CDR2 SASEGT. V was trimmed by 7 bases and J by 8 bases, leaving 9 bases between them. This CDR3 is 11 amino acids long. In DNA form, the CDR3 reads TGTGCCAGCAAGGAGGTCTATGAGCAGTTCTTC. Translating it yields CASKEVYEQFF.

The gene calls are TRBV6-1 and TRBJ1-2; D unresolved. Germline V gene lookup returns CDR1 MNHNS and CDR2 SASEGT. The CDR3 runs 15 residues. The V gene lost 2 bases and the J gene lost 9 bases, with 19 bases spanning the gap. CDR3 coding DNA: TGTGCCAGCAGTGAAATGATTGGTGCGGGGTATCGCTACACCTTC. It encodes CASSEMIGAGYRYTF.

This clonotype showed up many times. This rearrangement joins TRBV6-5 to TRBJ2-1, with TRBD1 matching over 9 bases. This CDR3 contains 14 residues. J was trimmed by 9 bases and V by 4 bases; bases with no gene match: 7. CDR1 and CDR2 (germline): MNHEY, SVGAGI. CDR3 sequence reads: CASSSGTGTREQFF. The CDR3 DNA reads as TGTGCCAGCAGTTCCGGGACAGGGACGCGTGAGCAGTTCTTC.

The chain joins TRBV20-1 to TRBJ2-3, with 9 nucleotides matching TRBD2. CDR1 and CDR2 (germline): DFQATT, SNEGSKA (reference sequence). V gave up 3 bases and J gave up 6 bases; unmatched junction bases: 7. This CDR3 comprises 14 residues. The CDR3 DNA reads as TGCAGTGCTAGTGCCGGGACTAGCTCGGATACGCAGTATTTT. Residues: CSASAGTSSDTQYF.